These 25 T cell receptor beta chains came from one sample sequenced in a study of regulatory T cells in long-lasting Graves disease. Through Arm-PCR of CDR3 regions and iRepertoire HTBI primers, TCR beta libraries were built. In TCRdb, the multiplex PCR reads were re-called with MiXCR into one record per CDR3 protein. The sample has about 660,000 distinct CDR3 sequences, roughly 30% seen once. Time point reported: persistent/refractory GD, antithyroid drugs over 5 years with positive TRAb. Making the TCR library involved RNA that had been extracted from PBMCs. The sample was peripheral blood mononuclear cells (PBMCs), taken when the disease was refractory, from a patient treated with antithyroid drugs. The origin of the receptors is a female donor with Graves disease.

This chain connects TRBV20-1 to TRBJ1-2, with 9 positions matching TRBD1. Looked up from germline, CDR1 is DFQATT and CDR2 is SNEGSKA (reference sequence). CDR3 length equals 13 residues. V trimming: 5 bases; J trimming: 7 bases; junction bases outside the gene matches: 8. The CDR3 protein is CSAGRQGVAGYTF. The DNA of the CDR3 is TGCAGTGCTGGAAGACAGGGGGTGGCTGGCTACACCTTC.

This clonotype was detected many times. V is TRBV7-3 and J is TRBJ2-5; D gene unclear. Germline assignment: CDR1 SGHTA and CDR2 FQGTGA. The CDR3 consists of 13 residues. V was trimmed by 0 bases and J by 4 bases, leaving 6 bases between them. CDR3 sequence reads: CASSLTSRETQYF. CDR3 sequence (DNA): TGTGCCAGCAGCTTAACTAGTCGAGAGACCCAGTACTTC.

The chain links TRBV2 to TRBJ2-5; D might be TRBD1 (6 bases). This CDR3 is built from 13 residues. The germline CDR1 and CDR2 sequences are SNHLY and FYNNEI. V was pared by 8 bases and J by 2 bases, with 12 bases between. CDR3 sequence reads: CASARGGQETQYF. In DNA form, the CDR3 reads TGTGCCAGCGCCCGAGGGGGACAAGAGACCCAGTACTTC.

The chain employs TRBV7-6 and TRBJ2-5, with 10 nucleotides matching TRBD2. The ends lost 6 bases at V and 4 bases at J; junction bases unmatched: 11. The CDR3 has 16 amino acids. CDR1 is SGHVS, CDR2 FNYEAQ, per germline. CDR3 coding DNA: TGTGCCAGCAGAGACGGTCCGGGACTAGCGAGAGAGACCCAGTACTTC. It codes for CASRDGPGLARETQYF.

The sample holds many counts of this clonotype. The chain has TRBV3-1 and TRBJ1-2; weak D call: TRBD1 (5 bases). In germline, CDR1 is LGHDT, CDR2 YNNKEL (reference sequence). V lost 5 bases, J lost 8 bases, and 15 bases lay in between. The CDR3 loop spans 13 amino acids. The CDR3, as DNA: TGTGCCAGCAGCGCGGGGACGGGTGAAGGCTACACCTTC. It encodes CASSAGTGEGYTF.

This clonotype appeared a few times. V is TRBV5-1 and J is TRBJ1-5; unclear D gene. The CDR3 length is 15 residues. The germline gives CDR1 SGHRS, CDR2 YFSETQ. Between the trimmed V and J ends, which lost 4 bases and 6 bases, there was a span of 17 bases. The CDR3 here is CASSMDPSRGQPQHF. CDR3 DNA: TGCGCCAGCAGCATGGATCCGTCGCGGGGTCAGCCCCAGCATTTT. The full variable domain, in which reference TRBV5-1 and TRBJ1-5 provide the parts outside the CDR3, is KAGVTQTPRYLIKTRGQQVTLSCSPISGHRSVSWYQQTPGQGLQFLFEYFSETQRNKGNFPGRFSGRQFSNSRSEMNVSTLELGDSALYLCASSMDPSRGQPQHFGDGTRLSIL.

The CDR3 nucleotides are TGCGCCAGCAGCTTCGGGATGACAGGGGGAACTGGAAACACCATATATTTT. Translating gives CASSFGMTGGTGNTIYF. The chain carries TRBV5-1 and TRBJ1-3, with TRBD1 matching 9 bases. This CDR3 region has 17 residues. CDR1 SGHRS and CDR2 YFSETQ come from the germline V gene. Losses at the gene ends were 2 bases for V and 2 bases for J; bases not matched to a gene: 8. Looking up the rest from reference TRBV5-1 and TRBJ1-3 gives the full variable domain: KAGVTQTPRYLIKTRGQQVTLSCSPISGHRSVSWYQQTPGQGLQFLFEYFSETQRNKGNFPGRFSGRQFSNSRSEMNVSTLELGDSALYLCASSFGMTGGTGNTIYFGEGSWLTVV.

The chain uses TRBV6-1 and TRBJ1-5; D may be TRBD1 (6 bases). In germline, CDR1 is MNHNS, CDR2 SASEGT. The CDR3 runs to 12 residues. Trimming stripped 5 bases from V and 16 bases from J, with 18 bases between. The CDR3 spells CASSQRGGALHF. CDR3 DNA: TGTGCCAGCAGTCAAAGGGGGGGCGCCTTACATTTT.

In this sample, this clonotype turned up a few times. The chain employs TRBV20-1 and TRBJ1-2, with D possibly being TRBD1 (6 bases). Germline-derived CDR1 and CDR2 are DFQATT and SNEGSKA (reference sequence). The CDR3 is made up of 15 amino acids. V was shortened by 3 bases and J by 2 bases, with 16 bases between the two germline ends. DNA of the CDR3: TGCAGTGCTAGGCCACCCGGACAGCTCAACTATGGCTACACCTTC. Protein product: CSARPPGQLNYGYTF.

The chain recombines TRBV5-6 with TRBJ2-7; TRBD1 matches at 9 bases. CDR1 is SGHDT and CDR2 is YYEEEE in the germline V gene. The ends lost 4 bases at V and 3 bases at J; junction bases unmatched: 14. This CDR3 spans 17 amino acids. In DNA, the CDR3 is TGTGCCAGCAGCCGCCGCAGAGCGGGACAGGGTTTCTACGAGCAGTACTTC. Its translation is CASSRRRAGQGFYEQYF.

The gene calls are TRBV29-1 and TRBJ1-2; 12 bases map to TRBD1. The CDR3 extends over 14 amino acids. Germline loops: CDR1 SQVTM, CDR2 ANQGSEA. V dropped 3 bases and J dropped 8; count of bases not matched to a gene: 7. The chain's CDR3 is CSVDPGQGARGYTF. In nucleotides, the CDR3 is TGCAGCGTTGATCCGGGACAGGGGGCTCGGGGCTACACCTTC. The full variable domain, with the rest looked up from reference TRBV29-1 and TRBJ1-2, is SAVISQKPSRDICQRGTSLTIQCQVDSQVTMMFWYRQQPGQSLTLIATANQGSEATYESGFVIDKFPISRPNLTFSTLTVSNMSPEDSSIYLCSVDPGQGARGYTFGSGTRLTVV.

This chain joins TRBV5-1 and TRBJ2-7; D possibly uses TRBD1 or TRBD2 (6 bases each). From germline, CDR1 is SGHRS and CDR2 YFSETQ. The CDR3 sequence is 15 residues long. V gave up 4 bases and J gave up 1 base, with 15 bases separating them. CDR3 DNA: TGCGCCAGCAGCGAGGGGCCGGGGGCTTCCTACGAGCAGTACTTC. This gives the protein CASSEGPGASYEQYF.

The chain is built from TRBV7-9 and TRBJ2-1, with 7 bases identical to TRBD2. CDR1 is SEHNR, CDR2 FQNEAQ, per germline (reference sequence). The ends lost 5 bases at V and 9 bases at J; junction bases unmatched: 10. The CDR3 consists of 14 residues. CDR3 coding DNA: TGTGCCAGCAGCCAGCTCGCTGGGAGGGGTGAGCAGTTCTTC. Translated: CASSQLAGRGEQFF.

This clonotype came up many times. The V call is TRBV28, the J call TRBJ1-1; TRBD1 matches 10 bases. CDR1 and CDR2 (germline): MDHEN, SYDVKM. The CDR3 spans 15 residues. J lost 6 bases, V lost 6 bases, and 10 bases had no gene match. The CDR3 DNA reads as TGTGCCAGCAGAAACCCCGGGACAGGGGCCTCTGAAGCTTTCTTT. Translated: CASRNPGTGASEAFF.

The chain couples TRBV3-1 to TRBJ2-5; 8 bases are a match to TRBD2. The trim removed 2 bases at V and 4 bases at J, leaving 0 bases unmatched. The CDR3 is 13 amino acids. Germline CDR1 is LGHDT and CDR2 is YNNKEL (reference sequence). CDR3 sequence: CASSQLAGETQYF. As DNA, the CDR3 is TGTGCCAGCAGCCAACTAGCGGGAGAGACCCAGTACTTC.

The chain joins TRBV5-1 to TRBJ2-7, with 8 bases aligning to TRBD2. Germline V gives CDR1 SGHRS, CDR2 YFSETQ. J gave up 1 base and V 0 bases, and 3 bases lay outside the gene matches. CDR3 length: 15 amino acids. The CDR3 DNA sequence: TGCGCCAGCAGCTTGGAACCGGGAGGGTCCTACGAGCAGTACTTC. Translating gives CASSLEPGGSYEQYF.

CDR3 DNA sequence: TGTGCCAGCAGCATGGGACGGGACTATGGCTACACCTTC. Translating gives CASSMGRDYGYTF. The chain carries TRBV7-6 and TRBJ1-2; D may be TRBD1 (5 bases). This CDR3 contains 13 residues. CDR1 and CDR2 from the germline V gene are SGHVS and FNYEAQ. Trimming took off 5 bases at V and 3 bases at J, with 10 bases between the two ends.

This clonotype was counted between two and nine times. V gene TRBV5-1 combines with J gene TRBJ1-1; D possibly corresponds to TRBD1 (6 bases). The V gene lost 4 bases and the J gene lost 0 bases, with 13 bases spanning the gap. This CDR3 has 15 amino acids. Germline values: CDR1 SGHRS, CDR2 YFSETQ. The CDR3 nucleotides read TGCGCCAGCAGCCCAACAGGACAGTTGAACACTGAAGCTTTCTTT. This translates into CASSPTGQLNTEAFF.

This clonotype has more than one count but fewer than ten. The V call is TRBV2, the J call TRBJ2-2, with 10 bases identical to TRBD1. The V gene end was trimmed by 8 bases and the J gene end by 5 bases; junction bases not matched to a gene: 11. Germline V CDR1 and CDR2: SNHLY, FYNNEI. This CDR3 region has 16 residues. In nucleotides, the CDR3 is TGTGCCAGCGCAACCGGGACAGGGGCGAGGACCGGGGAGCTGTTTTTT. The encoded protein is CASATGTGARTGELFF.

The chain has TRBV5-1 and TRBJ2-1; 9 bases fit TRBD1. Losses at the gene ends were 5 bases for V and 7 bases for J; bases not matched to a gene: 4. The CDR3 loop spans 13 amino acids. The V gene's germline CDR1 is SGHRS and CDR2 YFSETQ. CDR3: CASRSGTGNEQFF. The CDR3 DNA reads TGCGCCAGCAGGTCCGGGACAGGGAATGAGCAGTTCTTC.

This clonotype was counted a few times. The germline gene is not matched at one end of the junction; a read error may be the cause. The chain combines TRBV28 with TRBJ2-5; D is uncertain. Germline CDR1 and CDR2: MDHEN and SYDVKM. The CDR3 length is 15 residues. Here the CDR3 reads CAGSLGSVGQETQYF. In DNA form, the CDR3 reads TGTGCCGGCAGTTTAGGGTCAGTCGGACAAGAGACCCAGTACTTC.

The chain combines TRBV30 with TRBJ1-4; a possible D gene is TRBD1 (5 bases). The CDR3 extends over 10 amino acids. Per germline, CDR1 GTSNPN and CDR2 SVGIG (reference sequence). CDR3 coding DNA: TGTGCTACGGGGGAGGAAAAACTGTTTTTT. Protein product: CATGEEKLFF.

The rearrangement uses TRBV6-1 and TRBJ1-2, with D unresolved. CDR3 length equals 13 residues. V shed 2 bases and J shed 5 bases, with 9 bases lying between them. Germline V lookup: CDR1 MNHNS, CDR2 SASEGT. CDR3 DNA sequence: TGTGCCAGCAGTGAACGAGAAGGTTATGGCTACACCTTC. This gives the protein CASSEREGYGYTF.

For this clonotype: This likely comes from a read error, as the CDR3 has no conserved phenylalanine or tryptophan at its end. The V gene is TRBV6-2 or TRBV6-3, the J gene TRBJ1-1, with 11 bases fitting TRBD1. Germline V lookup: CDR1 MNHEY, CDR2 SVGEGT. This CDR3 region has 15 residues. V lost 2 bases to trimming and J lost 3 bases; unmatched junction nucleotides: 2. The CDR3 loop reads CASSYGQGAHTEAFL. CDR3 sequence (DNA): TGTGCCAGCAGTTACGGACAGGGGGCTCACACTGAAGCTTTCCTT.

This clonotype was counted only a few times. The genes are TRBV3-1 and TRBJ1-2; maybe TRBD1 (5 bases). Trimming took 0 bases from V and 4 from J, leaving 12 bases between them. Germline V CDR1 and CDR2: LGHDT, YNNKEL (reference sequence). This CDR3 comprises 15 residues. CDR3 amino acids: CASSQDVAGTYGYTF. CDR3 DNA: TGTGCCAGCAGCCAAGATGTTGCAGGGACCTATGGCTACACCTTC.